This TCR beta chain is drawn from a study of blood T cells in healthy people across ages. Findings of the study overall: More naive CD4+ cells and higher diversity were found in long-lived than in aged donors. Unsorted PBMCs ruled out conclusive naive versus antigen-experienced comparison.

Comment on this clonotype: Its specificity is not known.

V lost 6 bases and J lost 2, with 8 bases in between. This CDR3 has 14 residues. Together with a sample-barcoded 5' primer, a J-beta primer mix was included in a second PCR lasting roughly 6 to 12 cycles. TCRdb fed the 5' RACE reads into MiXCR, producing one record per CDR3 protein. The sample yields 800,000 or so distinct CDR3 sequences, 46% seen once. Sequenced: blood. This TCR derives from an elderly man in good health. The chain links TRBV12-3 or TRBV12-4 to TRBJ2-6; D is unresolved. The CDR3 region has the DNA TGTGCCAGCAGCCAAAACGCTGGGGCCAACGTCCTGACTTTC. This codes for CASSQNAGANVLTF.